This TCR beta chain was documented in a study of T cell repertoires in cytomegalovirus infection. As for the study in general: In the study, CMV epitopes included recently identified HLA-C-restricted and well-studied HLA-B-restricted ones. Matching HLA type, along with CMV infection, was indicated by public TCR beta signatures. Study-level results: The response measured ex vivo was dominated by TCR beta clonotypes (HLA-C-restricted and CMV-specific). Summed public TCR beta family frequency identified CMV carriers bearing the relevant HLA.

The CDR3 length is 15 residues. V was shortened by 7 bases and J by 5 bases, with 20 bases between the two germline ends. Looked up from germline, CDR1 is MNHEY and CDR2 is SVGAGI. This clonotype appeared a few times. Its antigen is currently unknown. Each CDR3 protein is one row after TCRdb ran MiXCR on the reads. This sample yields about 920,000 distinct CDR3 sequences, of which approximately 31% are seen a single time; about an eighth belongs to the top ten. The TCR comes from a human donor in good health (CMV status not recorded). Some clones in this sample may be carry-over from other donors' samples. Sequences were derived from cultured CD8+ T cells from PBMCs, sampled from culture after CMV antigen stimulation. The genes are TRBV6-5 and TRBJ1-1; perhaps TRBD1 as D (5 bases). The CDR3 loop is CASTVGRGGWTEAFF. CDR3 bases: TGTGCCAGCACCGTTGGAAGGGGTGGGTGGACTGAAGCTTTCTTT.